This TCR beta chain was sequenced in a study of blood T cell repertoires in COVID-19. Germline loops: CDR1 MGHRA, CDR2 YSYEKL. Trimming removed 3 bases from V and 5 bases from J; junction bases left unmatched: 7. The CDR3 loop spans 15 amino acids. The repertoire was sequenced with immunoSEQ multiplex PCR; TCRdb's copy has only in-frame clones and lacks some. The data contain 100,000 or so clones, 85% to 90% of them singletons. A single count supports this clone. The chain joins TRBV4-1 to TRBJ2-1, with 7 bases identical to TRBD1. Sample: peripheral blood. This clonotype was sampled from a man between 45 and 60 years old with acute or convalescent COVID-19. CDR3 sequence (DNA): TGCGCCAGCAGCCACTTCGGGACAGCCGACAATGAGCAGTTCTTC. Amino acids: CASSHFGTADNEQFF.